These 19 T cell receptor beta chains were sequenced from one sample in a study of blood T cell repertoires in COVID-19. The repertoire was sequenced with immunoSEQ multiplex PCR; TCRdb's copy has only in-frame clones and lacks some. The table includes 250,000 or so clones, approximately 84% detected once. Sequenced: PBMCs or T cells enriched from blood (not recorded which). The receptors were sampled from a woman in her fifties or sixties who had been exposed to COVID-19.

About this clone itself: This same CDR3 is encoded by further DNA sequences in the sample. The chain combines TRBV19 with TRBJ1-5; 7 positions agree with TRBD1. The CDR3 is 13 amino acids. The V and J ends lost 9 bases and 2 bases, in that order; junction bases with no gene match: 4. Germline loops: CDR1 LNHDA, CDR2 SQIVND (reference sequence). CDR3 loop: CASRDRGNQPQHF. The DNA of the CDR3 is TGTGCCAGCCGAGACAGGGGCAATCAGCCCCAGCATTTT.

This chain connects TRBV12-3 or TRBV12-4 to TRBJ1-1; D ambiguous. The CDR3 runs 13 residues. V lost 0 bases to trimming and J lost 7 bases, with 9 bases between them. The CDR3 here is CASSLALGSEAFF. Here the CDR3 DNA reads TGTGCCAGCAGTTTAGCGCTTGGCAGTGAAGCTTTCTTT.

The gene calls are TRBV3-1 (or the pseudogene TRBV3-2) and TRBJ1-3; no clear D. The CDR3 sequence is 15 residues long. CDR1 is LGHDT and CDR2 is YNNKEL in the germline V gene (reference sequence). The V gene lost 4 bases and the J gene lost 4 bases, with 14 bases spanning the gap. The CDR3 protein is CASSPARGYGNTIYF. The DNA of the CDR3 is TGTGCCAGCAGCCCAGCCCGAGGCTACGGAAACACCATATATTTT.

The chain links TRBV27 to TRBJ2-5, with D unclear. V lost 5 bases and J lost 5, with 18 bases in between. The CDR3 sequence is 15 residues long. CDR1 and CDR2 from the germline V gene are MNHEY and SMNVEV (reference sequence). Here the CDR3 DNA reads TGTGCCAGCAGTCCCCTCGGCTCGACTGGGGAGACCCAGTACTTC. Translation: CASSPLGSTGETQYF.

This clone has only one observation. The DNA for the CDR3 is TGTGCCAGCAGCAGGGACAGGGGGAACACGCCCCAGCATTTT. This gives the protein CASSRDRGNTPQHF. The genes are TRBV2 and TRBJ1-5; TRBD1 matches at 11 bases. Per germline, CDR1 SNHLY and CDR2 FYNNEI. After removal of 6 bases from V and 9 bases from J, the junction contained 7 bases not matched to a gene. The CDR3 consists of 14 residues. The whole variable domain, remainder taken from reference TRBV2 and TRBJ1-5, is EPEVTQTPSHQVTQMGQEVILRCVPISNHLYFYWYRQILGQKVEFLVSFYNNEISEKSEIFDDQFSVERPDGSNFTLKIRSTKLEDSAMYFCASSRDRGNTPQHFGDGTRLSIL.

The chain employs TRBV29-1 and TRBJ2-7, with 12 nucleotides matching TRBD2. CDR3 length equals 16 residues. Trimming at V came to 4 bases and at J to 3 bases, leaving 10 bases not matched to a gene. Germline V gene sequence: CDR1 SQVTM, CDR2 ANQGSEA. The CDR3 nucleotides are TGCAGCGTTGTACTAGCGGGGGGCCACAAATTCTACGAGCAGTACTTC. Residues: CSVVLAGGHKFYEQYF.

The chain has TRBV25-1 and TRBJ1-3, with 7 bases aligning to TRBD1. Germline V gene sequence: CDR1 MGHDK, CDR2 SYGVNS. This CDR3 comprises 14 residues. The J segment lost 4 bases and the V segment lost 4 bases, leaving 4 bases of the junction unmatched. The CDR3 sequence is CASSGGGTGNTIYF. The CDR3 DNA follows: TGTGCCAGCAGTGGAGGGGGCACGGGAAACACCATATATTTT.

The gene calls are TRBV3-1 (or the pseudogene TRBV3-2) and TRBJ2-6; TRBD1 matches 8 bases. Germline assignment: CDR1 LGHDT and CDR2 YNNKEL (reference sequence). The junction had 12 bases not matched to a gene; V was cut back by 5 bases and J by 3 bases. The CDR3 is 18 amino acids. CDR3 protein: CASSWTGSTTVGANVLTF. In nucleotides, the CDR3 is TGTGCCAGCAGCTGGACAGGGTCAACTACGGTTGGGGCCAACGTCCTGACTTTC.

The chain has TRBV6-5 and TRBJ1-1; D perhaps matches TRBD1 (5 bases). V lost 6 bases and J lost 1, with 12 bases in between. The length of the CDR3 is 14 residues. CDR1 is MNHEY, CDR2 SVGAGI, per germline. The CDR3 coding sequence is TGTGCCAGCAGGAATTTAGGGGAGAACACTGAAGCTTTCTTT. Its translation is CASRNLGENTEAFF.

The chain couples TRBV4-1 to TRBJ2-2, with 7 bases identical to TRBD1. This CDR3 comprises 15 residues. Germline lookup yields CDR1 MGHRA and CDR2 YSYEKL. After removal of 3 bases from V and 0 bases from J, the junction contained 1 base not matched to a gene. CDR3 sequence: CASSHTGANTGELFF. The CDR3 DNA reads TGCGCCAGCAGCCATACAGGGGCGAACACCGGGGAGCTGTTTTTT.

The chain has TRBV11-1 and TRBJ2-1; D is ambiguous. Trimming removed 3 bases at V and 10 bases at J, with 13 bases between. There are 13 residues in the CDR3. Per germline, CDR1 SGHAT and CDR2 FQDESV (reference sequence). CDR3 sequence reads: CASSFRSSPEQFF. The CDR3 nucleotides are TGTGCCAGCAGCTTCAGGTCTTCACCCGAGCAGTTCTTC.

The chain couples TRBV6-5 to TRBJ1-3; no reliable D call. Germline V gene lookup returns CDR1 MNHEY and CDR2 SVGAGI. The CDR3 extends over 14 amino acids. Deletions cut 7 bases from V and 0 bases from J, with 10 bases between. The CDR3 sequence is CASIFAGSGNTIYF. The CDR3 nucleotides read TGTGCCAGCATTTTTGCCGGCTCTGGAAACACCATATATTTT.

This chain connects TRBV2 to TRBJ1-5; 7 nucleotides align to TRBD1. Trimming cost V 6 bases and J 3 bases; bases outside gene matches: 8. This CDR3 has 15 amino acids. The germline CDR1 and CDR2 sequences are SNHLY and FYNNEI. The CDR3 region has the DNA TGTGCCAGCAGGGCCCGGACAGGTTACAATCAGCCCCAGCATTTT. This gives the protein CASRARTGYNQPQHF. Full variable domain (outside the CDR3, taken from reference TRBV2 and TRBJ1-5): EPEVTQTPSHQVTQMGQEVILRCVPISNHLYFYWYRQILGQKVEFLVSFYNNEISEKSEIFDDQFSVERPDGSNFTLKIRSTKLEDSAMYFCASRARTGYNQPQHFGDGTRLSIL.

J is TRBJ1-2 and V is TRBV10-3; D is possibly TRBD1 (5 bases). Trimming removed 8 bases from V and 4 bases from J, with 11 bases in between. CDR3 length equals 12 residues. From germline, CDR1 is ENHRY and CDR2 SYGVKD. CDR3 DNA sequence: TGTGCCATCGGATCCGGGGGCTATGGCTACACCTTC. It translates to CAIGSGGYGYTF.

The rearrangement uses TRBV27 and TRBJ2-7; 7 bases align to TRBD1. Germline CDR1 MNHEY, CDR2 SMNVEV (reference sequence). The CDR3 consists of 14 residues. The trim removed 6 bases at V and 3 bases at J, leaving 8 bases unmatched. CDR3 protein: CASSPRDRIYEQYF. The CDR3 DNA reads TGTGCCAGCAGCCCTCGGGACAGAATCTACGAGCAGTACTTC.

This clone has ten or more counts. V and J are TRBV5-1 and TRBJ2-1; 11 bases agree with TRBD2. The CDR3 contains 15 residues. With V trimmed by 1 base and J by 12 bases, 9 bases remained unmatched. Germline V CDR1 and CDR2: SGHRS, YFSETQ. The CDR3: CASSLKLAGDYGQFF. The CDR3 DNA reads as TGCGCCAGCAGCTTGAAACTAGCGGGGGACTACGGGCAGTTCTTC.

The J gene is TRBJ2-3, the V gene TRBV7-2; 9 positions agree with TRBD1. This CDR3 comprises 15 residues. V lost 5 bases to trimming and J lost 2 bases; unmatched junction nucleotides: 5. CDR1 SGHTA and CDR2 FQGNSA come from the germline V gene. The CDR3 loop reads CASSMGQGNTDTQYF. For the CDR3, the DNA is TGTGCCAGCAGCATGGGACAGGGTAACACAGATACGCAGTATTTT.

The rearrangement uses TRBV2 and TRBJ2-3, with 11 bases that match TRBD1. This CDR3 has 14 amino acids. Trimming at V came to 10 bases and at J to 3 bases, leaving 6 bases not matched to a gene. Germline V gene lookup returns CDR1 SNHLY and CDR2 FYNNEI. The CDR3 is CATVRDRGTDTQYF. In DNA form, the CDR3 reads TGTGCCACTGTCCGGGACAGGGGGACAGATACGCAGTATTTT. Looking up the rest from reference TRBV2 and TRBJ2-3 gives the full variable domain: EPEVTQTPSHQVTQMGQEVILRCVPISNHLYFYWYRQILGQKVEFLVSFYNNEISEKSEIFDDQFSVERPDGSNFTLKIRSTKLEDSAMYFCATVRDRGTDTQYFGPGTRLTVL.

V and J are TRBV27 and TRBJ1-5; D not resolved. The CDR3 spans 15 residues. Germline CDR1 and CDR2: MNHEY and SMNVEV (reference sequence). Trimming removed 0 bases at V and 1 base at J, with 7 bases between. For the CDR3, the DNA is TGTGCCAGCAGTTTATCCCAGTGGAGCAATCAGCCCCAGCATTTT. Protein sequence: CASSLSQWSNQPQHF.